These 24 T cell receptor beta chains originate from one sample sequenced in a study of T cells after yellow fever vaccination. TCRdb redid the calling of the 5' RACE reads with MiXCR, one entry per CDR3 protein. The sample contains 80,000 to 100,000 distinct CDR3 sequences, over 8% of which appear only once. The specimen was CD8+ T cells not binding an NS4B(214-222) dextramer, sorted from PBMCs, collected approximately 16 days after the first yellow fever vaccination. These receptors all come from a man aged 18 to 35 who received the YFV17D yellow fever vaccine.

This clonotype has just a few counts. The gene calls are TRBV6-5 and TRBJ1-5; D not resolved. Germline CDR1 reads MNHEY; CDR2 reads SVGAGI. V shed 2 bases and J shed 4 bases, with 6 bases lying between them. The CDR3 sequence is 13 residues long. The CDR3, as DNA: TGTGCCAGCAGTTACGAGGGAAATCAGCCCCAGCATTTT. Protein sequence: CASSYEGNQPQHF.

There are many counts of this clonotype. The chain carries TRBV11-2 and TRBJ2-7; D call uncertain. The germline gives CDR1 SGHAT, CDR2 FQNNGV. The CDR3 has 13 amino acids. Between the trimmed V and J ends, which lost 1 base and 3 bases, there was a span of 7 bases. CDR3 protein: CASSLGVFYEQYF. Written as DNA, the CDR3 is TGTGCCAGCAGCTTAGGGGTATTCTACGAGCAGTACTTC. The variable domain in full, with the rest retrieved from reference TRBV11-2 and TRBJ2-7, is EAGVAQSPRYKIIEKRQSVAFWCNPISGHATLYWYQQILGQGPKLLIQFQNNGVVDDSQLPKDRFSAERLKGVDSTLKIQPAKLEDSAVYLCASSLGVFYEQYFGPGTRLTVT.

This clonotype was counted ten times or more. The chain recombines TRBV5-1 with TRBJ2-1; 7 bases map to TRBD2. Trimming at V came to 0 bases and at J to 1 base, leaving 7 bases not matched to a gene. Germline V gives CDR1 SGHRS, CDR2 YFSETQ. CDR3 length equals 17 residues. The CDR3 sequence is CASSLGWASGSYNEQFF. As DNA, the CDR3 is TGCGCCAGCAGCTTGGGCTGGGCTAGCGGATCCTACAATGAGCAGTTCTTC.

This clonotype has only a few counts. This rearrangement joins TRBV11-2 to TRBJ2-1; D is undetermined. Germline V gene data show CDR1 as SGHAT and CDR2 as FQNNGV. The length of the CDR3 is 12 residues. Trimming left V 1 base short and J 11 bases short, with 9 bases between. The CDR3: CASSLVSVKQFF. CDR3 bases: TGTGCCAGCAGCTTAGTATCCGTTAAGCAGTTCTTC.

This clonotype was seen at least ten times. The chain joins TRBV20-1 to TRBJ2-1; the D gene could be TRBD1 or TRBD2 (6 bases each). The germline V gene encodes CDR1 DFQATT and CDR2 SNEGSKA (reference sequence). Trimming removed 1 base from V and 2 bases from J, with 12 bases in between. The CDR3 covers 15 residues. CDR3 region: CSARAEEGAYNEQFF. In nucleotides, the CDR3 is TGCAGTGCTAGAGCCGAGGAGGGGGCCTACAATGAGCAGTTCTTC.

Points on this clonotype: It may be a read error: a sequence one base away is much more abundant. The chain has TRBV29-1 and TRBJ2-1; D may be TRBD2 (6 bases). Trimming removed 4 bases from V and 10 bases from J, with 14 bases in between. This CDR3 has 12 amino acids. Germline V gene lookup returns CDR1 SQVTM and CDR2 ANQGSEA. This chain's CDR3 is CSVAGATYEQFF. The CDR3 DNA is TGCAGCGTTGCGGGAGCAACCTACGAGCAGTTCTTC.

In this sample, this clonotype turned up a few times. This chain links TRBV7-6 with TRBJ2-7, with D hard to call. Trimming removed 10 bases from V and 0 bases from J, with 16 bases in between. The CDR3 loop spans 14 amino acids. Germline CDR1 reads SGHVS; CDR2 reads FNYEAQ. The DNA of the CDR3 is TGTGCCACATCCCCCGGGCTCAGCTCCTACGAGCAGTACTTC. Residues: CATSPGLSSYEQYF.

This clonotype was found a few times. V and J are TRBV10-1 and TRBJ2-5; D unresolved. V lost 5 bases and J 3 bases, leaving 10 bases between the germline ends. The CDR3 covers 13 residues. Germline assignment: CDR1 WNHNN and CDR2 SYGVQD (reference sequence). The CDR3 region has the DNA TGCGCCAGCAGTCACGGACGGAAAGAGACCCAGTACTTC. Residues: CASSHGRKETQYF.

CDR3 DNA: TGCAGTGCTAGAGATCCCCGGGACAGGGGTCAGCCCCAGCATTTT. It translates to CSARDPRDRGQPQHF. The rearrangement uses TRBV20-1 and TRBJ1-5; 10 nucleotides agree with TRBD1. This CDR3 comprises 15 residues. CDR1 and CDR2 (germline): DFQATT, SNEGSKA (reference sequence). V trimming: 0 bases; J trimming: 6 bases; junction bases outside the gene matches: 5.

This clonotype was picked up a small number of times. The chain employs TRBV12-3 or TRBV12-4 and TRBJ2-6; D is uncertain. The V end was cut by 7 bases, the J end by 0 bases, with 10 bases between. The CDR3 runs to 15 residues. CDR3 DNA sequence: TGTGCCAGCATAGAAACAAACTCTGGGGCCAACGTCCTGACTTTC. Amino acids: CASIETNSGANVLTF.

The genes are TRBV24-1 and TRBJ2-1, with unresolved D. Germline V gene lookup returns CDR1 KGHDR and CDR2 SFDVKD. Trimming took off 4 bases at V and 0 bases at J, with 12 bases between the two ends. This CDR3 contains 16 residues. The CDR3 sequence is CATSDQDVLSYNEQFF. Here the CDR3 DNA reads TGTGCCACCAGTGACCAGGACGTACTCTCCTACAATGAGCAGTTCTTC.

In its sample, this clonotype was seen many times. The V call is TRBV5-5, the J call TRBJ2-5; no reliable D call. Germline V gene sequence: CDR1 SGHKS, CDR2 YYEKEE (reference sequence). Trimming stripped 2 bases from V and 3 bases from J, with 17 bases between. CDR3 length: 16 residues. CDR3 DNA sequence: TGTGCCAGCAGCTTTAAAGGGCTCCGACCCAAAGAGACCCAGTACTTC. Protein product: CASSFKGLRPKETQYF.

V gene TRBV10-3 combines with J gene TRBJ2-3, with D perhaps matching TRBD1 or TRBD2 (6 bases each). The CDR3 length is 14 residues. Germline assignment: CDR1 ENHRY and CDR2 SYGVKD. Trimming removed 11 bases at V and 1 base at J, with 16 bases between. The CDR3: CAAYGGGGTDTQYF. CDR3 nucleotide sequence: TGTGCCGCCTATGGGGGCGGGGGCACAGATACGCAGTATTTT.

Details on this clonotype: Its ends do not fully match the called genes, so a read error is possible. This chain links TRBV18 with TRBJ2-1, with unresolved D. CDR1 KGHSH and CDR2 LQKENI come from the germline V gene. The CDR3 spans 13 residues. For the CDR3, the DNA is TGTGCCGGCTCACCATCCAGTTACAATGAGCAGTTCTTC. It specifies CAGSPSSYNEQFF.

In its sample, this clonotype was seen a few times. The V and J genes are TRBV10-2 and TRBJ2-5; TRBD2 aligns across 7 bases. Trimming cost V 7 bases and J 7 bases; bases outside gene matches: 9. The length of the CDR3 is 13 residues. Germline assignment: CDR1 WSHSY and CDR2 SAAADI. The DNA of the CDR3 is TGCGCCAGCACCTCGCTAGCGGCGGGGACCCAGTACTTC. Translating it yields CASTSLAAGTQYF.

V is TRBV7-6 and J is TRBJ2-7, with D possibly TRBD2 on 5 matching bases. The CDR3 extends over 13 amino acids. Germline V gives CDR1 SGHVS, CDR2 FNYEAQ. The CDR3 nucleotides are TGTGGGACCGTGTGGGTGGGTTATGCGGGGCAGTACTTC. Amino acid sequence: CGTVWVGYAGQYF.

The chain uses TRBV4-1 and TRBJ1-2; 8 bases fit TRBD1. CDR3 size: 16 residues. Trimming cost V 4 bases and J 6 bases; bases outside gene matches: 13. Germline assignment: CDR1 MGHRA and CDR2 YSYEKL. CDR3 in DNA: TGCGCCAGCAGCCCAGCCGGGACAGGCTCCAGGGATGGCTACACCTTC. It specifies CASSPAGTGSRDGYTF.

This clonotype was seen repeatedly, ten times or more. V gene TRBV4-3 combines with J gene TRBJ1-5; D gene ambiguous. V was pared by 1 base and J by 2 bases, with 15 bases between. The CDR3 length is 17 residues. CDR1 and CDR2 (germline): LGHNA, YSLEER. Written as DNA, the CDR3 is TGCGCCAGCAGCCAAGGTATCGGTGATTGGGGCAATCAGCCCCAGCATTTT. Translating it yields CASSQGIGDWGNQPQHF.

J is TRBJ1-2 and V is TRBV20-1; D is unresolved. Germline-derived CDR1 and CDR2 are DFQATT and SNEGSKA (reference sequence). This CDR3 is built from 10 residues. Trimming shortened V by 4 bases and J by 5 bases, and 5 bases separated the two germline ends. The CDR3 is CSAKRYGYTF. CDR3 sequence (DNA): TGCAGTGCTAAACGATATGGCTACACCTTC.

The sample holds a few counts of this clonotype. The CDR3 nucleotides are TGTGCCAGCAGCTTGTGGCGCGGACTATCGACTAGCACAGATACGCAGTATTTT. Its protein product is CASSLWRGLSTSTDTQYF. The J gene is TRBJ2-3, the V gene TRBV5-4, with D possibly being TRBD2 (6 bases). Germline assignment: CDR1 SGHNT and CDR2 YYREEE (reference sequence). The CDR3 loop spans 18 amino acids. Trimming stripped 1 base from V and 0 bases from J, with 18 bases between.

The sample holds a few counts of this clonotype. The chain links TRBV6-5 to TRBJ2-3; no reliable D call. The germline V gene has CDR1 MNHEY and CDR2 SVGAGI. V was cut by 6 bases and J by 0 bases, with 7 bases left in between. This CDR3 is 13 amino acids long. This CDR3 reads CASRYGSTDTQYF. CDR3 in DNA: TGTGCCAGCAGATACGGGAGCACAGATACGCAGTATTTT.

This clonotype has at least ten counts. V gene TRBV12-3 or TRBV12-4 combines with J gene TRBJ2-5; TRBD2 matches 7 bases. The CDR3 has 14 residues. V shed 8 bases and J 5 bases; nucleotides not matched to a gene: 11. The CDR3 loop is CASGLAGEAETQYF. The CDR3 DNA reads TGTGCCAGCGGACTCGCGGGGGAGGCTGAGACCCAGTACTTC.

In its sample, this clonotype was seen a few times. This sequence joins TRBV4-3 and TRBJ1-1; D might be TRBD1 (5 bases). Trimming cost V 1 base and J 0 bases, with 18 bases left between them. Germline CDR1 reads LGHNA; CDR2 reads YSLEER. CDR3 length: 18 amino acids. CDR3 protein: CASSQAVTATILNTEAFF. For the CDR3, the DNA is TGCGCCAGCAGCCAAGCGGTGACAGCCACTATCCTGAACACTGAAGCTTTCTTT.

This clonotype showed up just a few times. The chain has TRBV29-1 and TRBJ2-1; maybe TRBD1 (6 bases). The CDR3 extends over 14 amino acids. V lost 6 bases and J 0 bases, leaving 12 bases between the germline ends. CDR1 is SQVTM and CDR2 is ANQGSEA in the germline V gene. The CDR3 DNA is TGCAGCGTGGGCGCGGACAGCTCCTACAATGAGCAGTTCTTC. This encodes CSVGADSSYNEQFF.